One sample yielded the 5 T cell receptor beta chains listed below, sequenced in a study of cytomegalovirus exposure and HLA in healthy donors. Vbeta (60) and Jbeta (13) primers were used in the PCR. The protocol was immunoSEQ multiplex PCR, while the TCRdb copy is restricted to in-frame clones and leaves out a portion. The table shows about 160,000 clones, with under 75% occurring only once. Sequencing was done on a sample of PBMCs. All receptors come from a man aged 35-49 years in good health and CMV-seropositive.

There are a few counts of this clone. The rearrangement uses TRBV2 and TRBJ2-2; 9 bases match TRBD1. Losses at the gene ends were 4 bases for V and 6 bases for J; bases not matched to a gene: 0. The CDR3 runs to 13 residues. Germline loops: CDR1 SNHLY, CDR2 FYNNEI. The CDR3: CASSGQGAGELFF. The CDR3 DNA reads TGTGCCAGCAGTGGACAGGGGGCCGGGGAGCTGTTTTTT.

The V and J genes are TRBV16 and TRBJ2-3, with a tentative D call TRBD2 (5 bases). The CDR3 has 15 amino acids. V gave up 1 base and J gave up 3 bases, with 11 bases separating them. In germline, CDR1 is KGHSY, CDR2 FQNENV. CDR3 loop: CASSQFDSGTDTQYF. The CDR3 nucleotides are TGTGCCAGCAGCCAATTCGACTCGGGGACAGATACGCAGTATTTT.

The CDR3: CASSPEVDWATDTQYF. In nucleotides, the CDR3 is TGCGCCAGCAGCCCGGAGGTGGATTGGGCCACAGATACGCAGTATTTT. V usage is TRBV5-1 and J usage is TRBJ2-3; possibly TRBD2 for D (5 bases). The germline V gene has CDR1 SGHRS and CDR2 YFSETQ. The CDR3 totals 16 residues. Deletions cut 4 bases from V and 2 bases from J, with 17 bases between.

The chain employs TRBV2 and TRBJ2-2; 8 bases are a match to TRBD1. Per germline, CDR1 SNHLY and CDR2 FYNNEI. CDR3 size: 14 residues. V shed 7 bases, J shed 4 bases, and the junction held 5 bases outside the gene matches. CDR3: CASMGRGLTGELFF. The CDR3 DNA follows: TGTGCCAGCATGGGCAGGGGGCTCACCGGGGAGCTGTTTTTT.

The chain links TRBV6-5 to TRBJ2-7; 7 nucleotides match TRBD1. Looked up from germline, CDR1 is MNHEY and CDR2 is SVGAGI. The CDR3 is made up of 14 amino acids. Trimming at V came to 6 bases and at J to 0 bases, leaving 5 bases not matched to a gene. The CDR3 sequence: CASSTGTASYEQYF. The CDR3 DNA follows: TGTGCCAGCAGCACCGGGACAGCCTCCTACGAGCAGTACTTC.